The source of this T cell receptor (beta chain) is a study of cytotoxic CD8 clonotypes in ibrutinib-treated CLL. Study in general: Enrolment comprised eleven to twelve relapsed/refractory and more than 14 treatment-naive patients; approximately 18 were IGHV unmutated. Collecting the response samples happened after a median 12 months of treatment, with a range of 6 to 36.

Assay: immunoSEQ multiplex PCR; the TCRdb copy retains only in-frame clones and omits some. This sample has some 29,000 clones, with about 70% found just once. The CDR3 sequence is 14 residues long. Germline V CDR1 and CDR2: SGDLS, YYNGEE. The ends were cut back, 2 bases at V and 0 bases at J, with 8 bases in the middle. The TCR sequence derives from a human donor with chronic lymphocytic leukemia. This sequence joins TRBV9 and TRBJ2-5; D is unclear. The specimen comprised PBMCs, sampled after 36 months of ibrutinib treatment. The CDR3: CASSVSSYQETQYF. The CDR3 bases are TGTGCCAGCAGCGTCTCTTCGTACCAAGAGACCCAGTACTTC.